This TCR beta chain was identified in a study of CD8 T cells in ankylosing spondylitis. Study-wide results and caveats: Disease-linked clones reportedly showed significant enrichment in matched ankylosing spondylitis synovial fluid. In ankylosing spondylitis blood, a motif of eight highly homologous TCR beta variants appeared characteristic. Peripheral blood held disease-linked clones only at relatively low frequency, and these were CD8+. Past research had described some motif variants in reactive arthritis synovial fluid and blood.

Points on this clonotype: Its antigen is undetermined.

The CDR3 has 15 residues. V lost 9 bases, J lost 7 bases, and 25 bases lay in between. The germline V gene encodes CDR1 MDHEN and CDR2 SYDVKM. TCRdb reprocessed the 5' RACE reads with MiXCR, giving one entry per CDR3 protein. The table shows 200,000 to 300,000 distinct CDR3 sequences, with about 10% occurring only once. Sequencing input: blood, either unsorted or a sorted T cell fraction (not recorded which). This clonotype was obtained from a male donor with ankylosing spondylitis or in good health (not recorded which). The chain has TRBV28 and TRBJ2-7; TRBD2 is a possible D gene (6 bases). The CDR3 coding sequence is TGTGCCAGTCCACCTGTGGGAGTAGCGGTCGGGGAGCAGTACTTC. Translation: CASPPVGVAVGEQYF.